This TCR beta chain was sequenced for a study of tissue T cells after allogeneic stem cell transplantation. This clone was recorded once. Mouse germline and gene names are used. The CDR3 goes on 1 residue after the read ends, and that part is filled in from the germline J gene. Germline CDR1 is LGHNA and CDR2 is YSYQKL. This CDR3 is built from 15 residues. V gave up 0 bases and J gave up 2 bases; unmatched junction bases: 2. Assay used: immunoSEQ multiplex PCR; TCRdb lists only in-frame clones, some missing. The sample contains around 8,700 clones, 35% to 55% of which appear only once. Specified time point: mouse harvest day 7 after allogeneic transplant. The graft held 10^6 splenic CD5+ T cells and 10^7 T-cell-depleted bone marrow cells.

The origin of this receptor is a female BALB/c mouse given C57BL/6 T cells with graft-versus-host disease after an allogeneic hematopoietic cell transplant. The genes are TRBV2 and TRBJ2-5; 7 bases fit TRBD2. Sequencing input: skin. The CDR3 is CASSQDGGGQDTQYF. CDR3 bases read: TGTGCCAGCAGCCAAGACGGGGGGGGCCAAGACACCCAGTAC. Full variable domain (remainder filled in from reference TRBV2 and TRBJ2-5): DPKIIQKPKYLVAVTGSEKILICEQYLGHNAMYWYRQSAKKPLEFMFSYSYQKLMDNQTASSRFQPQSSKKNHLDLQITALKPDDSATYFCASSQDGGGQDTQYFGPGTRLLVL.